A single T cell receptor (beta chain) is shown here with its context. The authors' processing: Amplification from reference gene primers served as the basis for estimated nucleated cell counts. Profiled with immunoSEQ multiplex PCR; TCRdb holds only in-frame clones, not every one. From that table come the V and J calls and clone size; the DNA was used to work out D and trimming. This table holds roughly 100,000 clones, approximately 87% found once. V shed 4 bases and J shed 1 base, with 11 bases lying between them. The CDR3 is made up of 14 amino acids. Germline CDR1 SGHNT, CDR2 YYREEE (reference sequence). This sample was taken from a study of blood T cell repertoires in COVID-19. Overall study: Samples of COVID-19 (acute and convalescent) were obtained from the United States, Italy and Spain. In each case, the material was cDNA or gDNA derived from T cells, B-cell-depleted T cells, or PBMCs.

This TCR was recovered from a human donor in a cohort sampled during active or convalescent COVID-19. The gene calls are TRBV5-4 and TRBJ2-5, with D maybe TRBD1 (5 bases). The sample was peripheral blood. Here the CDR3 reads CASSKTDGQETQYF. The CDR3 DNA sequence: TGTGCCAGCAGCAAGACAGACGGCCAAGAGACCCAGTACTTC.